These 20 T cell receptor beta chains came from one sample sequenced in a study of T-cell reconstitution after alpha-beta-depleted transplantation in children. Unique molecular identifiers were used in preparing the TCRbeta library. TCRdb reanalysed the PCR reads using MiXCR and keeps one entry per CDR3 protein. The table includes 350,000 to 400,000 distinct CDR3 sequences, 20% detected once. The material sequenced was PBMCs from the stem cell graft donor, taken from the stem cell graft. Every receptor here comes from a human donor who donated a stem cell graft to a child with acute myeloid leukemia.

This clonotype has only a few counts. This chain connects TRBV4-3 to TRBJ2-1; D possibly corresponds to TRBD1 (6 bases). The germline CDR1 and CDR2 sequences are LGHNA and YSLEER. The CDR3 runs 18 residues. Deletions cut 0 bases from V and 3 bases from J, with 18 bases between. The CDR3, as DNA: TGCGCCAGCAGCCAAGATCTCCGAGGGGGACGCCGCTACAATGAGCAGTTCTTC. The encoded protein is CASSQDLRGGRRYNEQFF.

CDR3 bases: TGTGCCAGCAGCCCGATAACTAAGAACACTGAAGCTTTCTTT. Translated, it gives CASSPITKNTEAFF. The V gene is TRBV9, the J gene TRBJ1-1; D gene unclear. The V end was cut by 4 bases, the J end by 1 base, with 11 bases between. The length of the CDR3 is 14 residues. Germline-derived CDR1 and CDR2 are SGDLS and YYNGEE.

This clonotype was seen only a few times. The chain uses TRBV20-1 and TRBJ2-7; 13 bases map to TRBD2. The V and J ends lost 4 bases and 3 bases, in that order; junction bases with no gene match: 3. The CDR3 is made up of 14 amino acids. Germline lookup yields CDR1 DFQATT and CDR2 SNEGSKA (reference sequence). The CDR3 loop is CSAITSGRVYEQYF. For the CDR3, the DNA is TGCAGTGCTATCACTAGCGGGAGGGTCTACGAGCAGTACTTC.

This clonotype was picked up many times. V is TRBV7-2 and J is TRBJ2-1; the match to TRBD2 covers 15 bases. V lost 1 base and J lost 9; bases outside the gene matches: 4. The germline V gene encodes CDR1 SGHTA and CDR2 FQGNSA. This CDR3 is built from 16 residues. CDR3 bases: TGTGCCAGCAGCTTAGTTGGACTAGCGGGAGGGGGTGAGCAGTTCTTC. It is translated as CASSLVGLAGGGEQFF.

This clonotype has a count of ten or more. The genes are TRBV20-1 and TRBJ2-1; 9 positions agree with TRBD2. Unmatched junction bases numbered 8, after V lost 5 bases and J lost 0 bases. Germline V gene data show CDR1 as DFQATT and CDR2 as SNEGSKA (reference sequence). This CDR3 comprises 16 residues. The CDR3 is CSALRLAETSYNEQFF. DNA for the CDR3: TGCAGTGCTCTTAGACTAGCGGAGACCTCCTACAATGAGCAGTTCTTC.

This clonotype was detected only a few times. For the CDR3, the DNA is TGCGCCAGCAGCCAAGGAAGCGAGTCATCCTACGAGCAGTACTTC. Its protein is CASSQGSESSYEQYF. This sequence joins TRBV4-3 and TRBJ2-7, with no clear D. The germline gives CDR1 LGHNA, CDR2 YSLEER. The V gene lost 1 base and the J gene lost 1 base, with 11 bases spanning the gap. The CDR3 runs 15 residues.

This clonotype was seen a handful of times. The gene calls are TRBV12-5 and TRBJ2-3; no reliable D call. Germline V gene lookup returns CDR1 LGHNT and CDR2 FRNRAP. Trimming took off 1 base at V and 0 bases at J, with 8 bases between the two ends. The CDR3 has 15 residues. CDR3 nucleotides: TGTGCTAGTGGTTTGGGAAAAAGGAGCACAGATACGCAGTATTTT. Translation gives CASGLGKRSTDTQYF.

This clonotype was detected a few times. The rearrangement joins TRBV18 to TRBJ1-1; TRBD1 aligns across 9 bases. J lost 4 bases, V lost 4 bases, and 7 bases had no gene match. The CDR3 is 15 amino acids. Germline-derived CDR1 and CDR2 are KGHSH and LQKENI. The CDR3 DNA follows: TGTGCCAGCTCACAAGCAGGGACAGGGATCACTGAAGCTTTCTTT. This encodes CASSQAGTGITEAFF.

This clonotype was found many times. The rearrangement joins TRBV20-1 to TRBJ2-7, with 8 positions matching TRBD2. Germline CDR1 and CDR2: DFQATT and SNEGSKA (reference sequence). After removal of 5 bases from V and 1 base from J, the junction contained 4 bases not matched to a gene. This CDR3 contains 13 residues. CDR3 bases: TGCAGTGCTTCGGGAGGGCCGTCCTACGAGCAGTACTTC. This sequence encodes CSASGGPSYEQYF.

The chain joins TRBV6-1 to TRBJ1-4, with 9 bases lining up with TRBD1. Germline assignment: CDR1 MNHNS and CDR2 SASEGT. CDR3 size: 14 residues. Unmatched junction bases numbered 6, after V lost 5 bases and J lost 8 bases. As DNA, the CDR3 is TGTGCCAGCAGTTCACAGGGGGCTGGGGAAAAACTGTTTTTT. It codes for CASSSQGAGEKLFF.

This clonotype was detected a few times. CDR3 sequence reads: CASSQELAREYFYEQYF. CDR3 sequence (DNA): TGCGCCAGCAGCCAAGAACTGGCGCGGGAGTATTTCTACGAGCAGTACTTC. The chain is built from TRBV4-3 and TRBJ2-7; 7 bases match TRBD2. J lost 3 bases, V lost 0 bases, and 11 bases had no gene match. Germline V gene sequence: CDR1 LGHNA, CDR2 YSLEER. The CDR3 runs 17 residues.

The chain carries TRBV7-6 and TRBJ2-1; D tentatively fits TRBD1 or TRBD2 (5 bases each). V was trimmed by 5 bases and J by 4 bases, leaving 12 bases between them. The CDR3 covers 14 residues. Germline-derived CDR1 and CDR2 are SGHVS and FNYEAQ. The CDR3 here is CASSPYGTYNEQFF. DNA for the CDR3: TGTGCCAGCAGCCCATACGGGACGTACAATGAGCAGTTCTTC.

This sequence joins TRBV21-1 and TRBJ1-2; the D call in the table, TRBD1, was not verified against the DNA. TRBV21-1 is tagged as a pseudogene. The length of the CDR3 is 16 residues. CDR3 in DNA: TGTGCCAGCAGCAAAGCCCCTGGACAGGGGGCCCCTGGCTACACCTTC. As protein: CASSKAPGQGAPGYTF.

The chain combines TRBV3-1 with TRBJ2-1; 9 bases map to TRBD2. This CDR3 comprises 14 residues. J gave up 7 bases and V 1 base, and 2 bases lay outside the gene matches. Per the germline V gene, CDR1 is LGHDT and CDR2 is YNNKEL (reference sequence). The CDR3 DNA is TGTGCCAGCAGCCAAGGTAGCGGGAGAAATGAGCAGTTCTTC. Translated, it gives CASSQGSGRNEQFF.

This clonotype was found a few times. V usage is TRBV15 and J usage is TRBJ1-5, with a weak D call TRBD1 (5 bases). CDR3 length: 14 residues. Deletions cut 5 bases from V and 3 bases from J, with 11 bases between. Germline lookup yields CDR1 LNHNV and CDR2 YYDKDF (reference sequence). The CDR3 DNA follows: TGTGCCACCAGCGGGTTTGGGGCCAATCAGCCCCAGCATTTT. This translates into CATSGFGANQPQHF.

This clonotype was detected ten times or more. The chain is built from TRBV4-3 and TRBJ2-1; 10 nucleotides agree with TRBD2. The CDR3 extends over 16 amino acids. From germline, CDR1 is LGHNA and CDR2 YSLEER. Trimming removed 0 bases from V and 12 bases from J; junction bases left unmatched: 11. The CDR3 reads CASSQEVSGRFGGQFF. The CDR3 coding sequence is TGCGCCAGCAGCCAAGAGGTTAGCGGGAGGTTTGGTGGGCAGTTCTTC.

The V gene is TRBV5-1, the J gene TRBJ2-6, with no clear D. The germline CDR1 and CDR2 sequences are SGHRS and YFSETQ. The CDR3 extends over 16 amino acids. Trimming removed 0 bases from V and 1 base from J, with 8 bases in between. CDR3 sequence (DNA): TGCGCCAGCAGCTTGGCGAGATCGTCTGGGGCCAACGTCCTGACTTTC. As protein: CASSLARSSGANVLTF.

This clonotype showed up many times. The rearrangement uses TRBV24-1 and TRBJ2-7, with TRBD1 identical over 7 bases. Germline values: CDR1 KGHDR, CDR2 SFDVKD. V dropped 5 bases and J dropped 8; count of bases not matched to a gene: 5. The CDR3 contains 12 residues. The CDR3 spells CATSAKQGQQYF. CDR3 in DNA: TGTGCCACCAGTGCCAAACAGGGGCAGCAGTACTTC.

The rearrangement links TRBV20-1 to TRBJ2-3; perhaps TRBD2 as D (5 bases). In germline, CDR1 is DFQATT, CDR2 SNEGSKA (reference sequence). The CDR3 length is 13 residues. Trimming removed 3 bases from V and 2 bases from J, with 9 bases in between. CDR3 sequence reads: CSARLATTDTQYF. The DNA for the CDR3 is TGCAGTGCTAGGCTAGCTACCACAGATACGCAGTATTTT.

This chain uses TRBV29-1 with TRBJ1-2; D is unclear. Trimming took 1 base from V and 7 from J, leaving 13 bases between them. Germline CDR1 reads SQVTM; CDR2 reads ANQGSEA. The CDR3 spans 13 residues. CDR3 coding DNA: TGCAGCGTTGAAGGGGGAGTTCGCGGTGGCTACACCTTC. It codes for CSVEGGVRGGYTF.